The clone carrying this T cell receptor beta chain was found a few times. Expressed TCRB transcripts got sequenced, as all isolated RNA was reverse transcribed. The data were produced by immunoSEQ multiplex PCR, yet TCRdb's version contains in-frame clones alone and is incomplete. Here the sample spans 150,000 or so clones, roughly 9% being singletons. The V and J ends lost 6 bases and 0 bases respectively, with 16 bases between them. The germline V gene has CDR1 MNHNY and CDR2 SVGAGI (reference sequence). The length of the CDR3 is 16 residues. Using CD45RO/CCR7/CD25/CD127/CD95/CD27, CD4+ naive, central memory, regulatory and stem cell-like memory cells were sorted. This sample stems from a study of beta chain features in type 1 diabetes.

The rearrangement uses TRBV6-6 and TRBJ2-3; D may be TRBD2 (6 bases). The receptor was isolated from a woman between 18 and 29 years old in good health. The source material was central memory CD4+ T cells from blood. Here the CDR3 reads CASSHPPGLSTDTQYF. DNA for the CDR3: TGTGCCAGCAGCCATCCTCCGGGACTGAGCACAGATACGCAGTATTTT.